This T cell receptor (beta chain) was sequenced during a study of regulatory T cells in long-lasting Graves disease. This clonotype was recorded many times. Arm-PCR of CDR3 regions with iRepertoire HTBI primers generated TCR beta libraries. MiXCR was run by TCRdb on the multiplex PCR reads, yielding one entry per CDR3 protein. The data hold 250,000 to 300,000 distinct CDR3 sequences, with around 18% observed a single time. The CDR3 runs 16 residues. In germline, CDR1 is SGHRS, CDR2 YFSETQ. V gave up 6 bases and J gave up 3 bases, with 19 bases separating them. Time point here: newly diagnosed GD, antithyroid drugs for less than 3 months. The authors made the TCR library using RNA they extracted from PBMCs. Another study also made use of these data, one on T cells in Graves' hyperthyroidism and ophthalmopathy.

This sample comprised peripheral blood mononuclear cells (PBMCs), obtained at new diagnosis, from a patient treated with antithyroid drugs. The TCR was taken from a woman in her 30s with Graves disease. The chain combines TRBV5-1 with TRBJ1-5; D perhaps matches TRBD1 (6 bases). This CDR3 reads CASKPDPGHHNQPQHF. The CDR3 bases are TGCGCCAGCAAGCCGGACCCGGGACACCACAATCAGCCCCAGCATTTT. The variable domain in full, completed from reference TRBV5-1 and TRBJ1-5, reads KAGVTQTPRYLIKTRGQQVTLSCSPISGHRSVSWYQQTPGQGLQFLFEYFSETQRNKGNFPGRFSGRQFSNSRSEMNVSTLELGDSALYLCASKPDPGHHNQPQHFGDGTRLSIL.